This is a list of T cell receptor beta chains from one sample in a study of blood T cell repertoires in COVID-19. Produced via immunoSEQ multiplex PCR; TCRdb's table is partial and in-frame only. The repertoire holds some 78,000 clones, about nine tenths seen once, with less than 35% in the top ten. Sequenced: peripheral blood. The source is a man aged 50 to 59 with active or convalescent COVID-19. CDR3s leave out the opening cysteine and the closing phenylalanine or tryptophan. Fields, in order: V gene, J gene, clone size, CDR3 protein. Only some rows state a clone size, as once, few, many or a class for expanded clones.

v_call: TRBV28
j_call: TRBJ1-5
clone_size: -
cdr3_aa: ASSLRQGDQPQH

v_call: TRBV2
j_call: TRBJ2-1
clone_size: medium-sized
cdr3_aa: ASSTSGFLGRDEQF

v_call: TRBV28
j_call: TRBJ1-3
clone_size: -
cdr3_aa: AITAGGYSGNTIY

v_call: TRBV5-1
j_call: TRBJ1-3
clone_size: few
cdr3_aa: ASSLTREKNTIY

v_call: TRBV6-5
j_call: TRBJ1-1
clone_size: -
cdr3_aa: ASTLGGTEAF

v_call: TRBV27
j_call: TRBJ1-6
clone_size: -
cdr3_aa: ASSSSWLYNSPLH

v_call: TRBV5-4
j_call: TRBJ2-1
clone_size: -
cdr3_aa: ASTWNTGTSGEQF

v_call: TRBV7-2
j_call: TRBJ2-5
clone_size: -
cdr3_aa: ASSLVAGSGETQY

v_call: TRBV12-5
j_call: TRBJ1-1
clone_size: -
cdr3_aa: ASGSPGQGRNTEAF

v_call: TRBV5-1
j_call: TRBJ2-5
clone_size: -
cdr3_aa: ASSWGDRVGQETQY

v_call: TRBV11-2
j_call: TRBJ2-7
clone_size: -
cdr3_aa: ASSSYRDRVGWYEQY

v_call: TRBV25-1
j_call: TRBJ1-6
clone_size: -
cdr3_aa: ASSPQGGAGRGSPLH

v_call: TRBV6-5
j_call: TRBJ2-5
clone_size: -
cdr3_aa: ASNRRGGGTQY

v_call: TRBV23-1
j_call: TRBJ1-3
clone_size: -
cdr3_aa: ASREEGSGNTIY

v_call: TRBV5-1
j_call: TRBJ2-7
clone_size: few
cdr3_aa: ASSSTGQSYEQY

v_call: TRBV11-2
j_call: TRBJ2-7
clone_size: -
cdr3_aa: ASTDPGGYEQY

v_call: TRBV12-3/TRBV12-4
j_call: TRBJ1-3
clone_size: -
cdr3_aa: ASSLRTGNTIY

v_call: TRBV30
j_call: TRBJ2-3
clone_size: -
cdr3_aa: AWLAGGTDTQY

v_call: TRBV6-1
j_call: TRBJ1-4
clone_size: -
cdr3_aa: ASSERDGRNEKLF

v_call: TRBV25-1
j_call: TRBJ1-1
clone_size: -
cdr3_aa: ASSGTPPAEAF

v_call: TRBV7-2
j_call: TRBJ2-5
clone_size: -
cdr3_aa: ASSFFAGVQETQY

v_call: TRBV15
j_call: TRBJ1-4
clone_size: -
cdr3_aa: ATSRVGRGQEKLF

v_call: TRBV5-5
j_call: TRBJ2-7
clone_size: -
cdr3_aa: ASSPVNGGNQY